The rows below give T cell receptor beta chains drawn from one sample of a study of blood T cells in healthy people across ages. Each CDR3 protein gets one entry after TCRdb re-called the 5' RACE reads with MiXCR. Here the sample spans hundreds of thousands of distinct CDR3 sequences, 20% to 25% being singletons. The sample consisted of blood. These receptors all come from a man in his 70s in good health. Both conserved end residues are part of each CDR3. The D gene is left open where the match is weak. Some rows have no size entry. The others give once, few or many, or a class for an expanded clone.

v_call	clone_size	j_call	d_call	cdr3_nt	cdr3_aa
TRBV24-1	few	TRBJ2-5	NA	TGTGCCACCTCTCAGGGCCAAGAGACCCAGTACTTC	CATSQGQETQYF
TRBV11-2	many	TRBJ1-4	NA	TGTGCCAGCAGTCCGGAGCGTGCAACTAATGAAAAACTGTTTTTT	CASSPERATNEKLFF
TRBV20-1	NA	TRBJ2-5	TRBD2	TGCAGTGCTAGAGATTCCACTAGCGTACGAGAGACCCAGTACTTC	CSARDSTSVRETQYF
TRBV20-1	NA	TRBJ2-1	NA	TGCAGTGCCATTACATCACGGAGGAGCTCCTACAATGAGCAGTTCTTC	CSAITSRRSSYNEQFF
TRBV6-1	few	TRBJ1-4	NA	TGTGCTACAGCATCCGGACAGCGAAATGAAAAACTGTTTTTT	CATASGQRNEKLFF
TRBV4-3	NA	TRBJ2-2	TRBD2	TGCGCCAGCAGCCAGGCCGGTTCGGGACTAGCGGCGAACACCGGGGAGCTGTTTTTT	CASSQAGSGLAANTGELFF
TRBV5-6	NA	TRBJ2-7	TRBD1	TGTGCCAGCAGCGGTGGACAGGGCTTCTCCTACGAGCAGTACTTC	CASSGGQGFSYEQYF
TRBV18	many	TRBJ2-2	TRBD2	TGTGCCAGCTCATCCCAGCGGGAGAGAAACACCGGGGAGCTGTTTTTT	CASSSQRERNTGELFF
TRBV12-3/TRBV12-4	few	TRBJ1-5	TRBD1	TGTGCCAGCAGTTTAGGGACAGGGGGTAGCAATCAGCCCCAGCATTTT	CASSLGTGGSNQPQHF
TRBV6-2/TRBV6-3	NA	TRBJ2-6	NA	TGTGCCAGCAGTTATGATGGGAGTGGAAACTCTGGGGCCAACGTCCTGACTTTC	CASSYDGSGNSGANVLTF
TRBV2	few	TRBJ2-1	TRBD2	TGTGCCAGCAGTGACGGCGGGAGCTTCTACAATGAGCAGTTCTTC	CASSDGGSFYNEQFF
TRBV2	NA	TRBJ2-7	TRBD2	TGTGCCAGCAGCGAGCCTAGCGGTACCTACGAGCAGTACTTC	CASSEPSGTYEQYF
TRBV29-1	few	TRBJ2-7	TRBD1	TGCAGCGCCCGACAGGGGGGCTACGAGCAGTACTTC	CSARQGGYEQYF
TRBV9	once	TRBJ2-5	TRBD2	TGTGCCAGCAGCGTGGTAGCGGGACCCCAAGAGACCCAGTACTTC	CASSVVAGPQETQYF
TRBV29-1	few	TRBJ2-5	NA	TGCAGCGCCGCTGGCGGTGGAGAGACCCAGTACTTC	CSAAGGGETQYF
TRBV5-1	few	TRBJ1-1	NA	TGCGCCAGCAGCTTTAATTTCGGGAGTGAAGCTTTCTTT	CASSFNFGSEAFF
TRBV7-3	NA	TRBJ2-3	NA	TGTGCCAGCAGCTCTGGGGTAGCGGAAAACACAGATACGCAGTATTTT	CASSSGVAENTDTQYF
TRBV5-1	once	TRBJ2-1	NA	TGCGCCAGCAGCTTGGCAATATACAATGAGCAGTTCTTC	CASSLAIYNEQFF
TRBV12-3/TRBV12-4	many	TRBJ2-7	NA	TGTGCCAGCGGCCTGGGGGGGGCGCGTTCTAACGAGCAGTACTTC	CASGLGGARSNEQYF
TRBV29-1	NA	TRBJ2-2	NA	TGCAGCGCCATGGGGAAACAGCCATACCAAGGGGAGCTGTTTTTT	CSAMGKQPYQGELFF
TRBV5-1	few	TRBJ2-1	NA	TGCGCCAGCAGCTTCGCCTTGAGCTCCTACAATGAGCAGTTCTTC	CASSFALSSYNEQFF
TRBV6-5	few	TRBJ2-5	TRBD1	TGTGCCAGCAGTTACGGGACAGGAAGGGCGCAGTACTTC	CASSYGTGRAQYF
TRBV10-3	NA	TRBJ2-3	NA	TGTGCCATCAGTGATCAAGACAGGGAGGCGACAGATACGCAGTATTTT	CAISDQDREATDTQYF
TRBV13	NA	TRBJ2-1	TRBD1	TGTGCCAGCAGTCGGCCGCCGGACAGGGTAAAACATGAGCAGTTCTTC	CASSRPPDRVKHEQFF
TRBV5-6	few	TRBJ2-3	NA	TGTGCCAGCAGGTCGTTTGAAAACAGCACAGATACGCAGTATTTT	CASRSFENSTDTQYF
TRBV29-1	many	TRBJ2-3	TRBD1	TGCAGCGCCGACAGGGAAGCGGATACGCAGTATTTT	CSADREADTQYF
TRBV5-4	NA	TRBJ2-3	TRBD2	TGTGCCAGCAGCTTGGAGCGGGGGGCTAGCACAGATACGCAGTATTTT	CASSLERGASTDTQYF
TRBV12-3/TRBV12-4	NA	TRBJ2-1	TRBD2	TGTGCCAGCAGTTTCATGGGGGCGGGGGGGCATGAGCAGTTCTTC	CASSFMGAGGHEQFF
TRBV20-1	NA	TRBJ1-5	TRBD1	TGCAGTGCTAGCCTTTCAGGGGGAATGGGCAATCAGCCCCAGCATTTT	CSASLSGGMGNQPQHF
TRBV10-2	NA	TRBJ2-1	TRBD2	TGCGCCAGCGGGGGACTAGGGGTCCTCAATGAGCAGTTCTTC	CASGGLGVLNEQFF
TRBV5-1	NA	TRBJ2-3	TRBD2	TGCGCCAGCAGCGCCGGAACTAGCGGGAGGGGAGATACGCAGTATTTT	CASSAGTSGRGDTQYF
TRBV6-2/TRBV6-3	NA	TRBJ2-7	NA	TGTGCCAGCCGTCGGAGTAACGAGCAGTACTTC	CASRRSNEQYF
TRBV18	few	TRBJ2-1	NA	TGTGCCAGCTCAACGACAGCTCACAATGAGCAGTTCTTC	CASSTTAHNEQFF
TRBV7-2	many	TRBJ2-5	TRBD1	TGTGCCAGCAGCTCCGGGACAGGGAGGAAGACCCAGTACTTC	CASSSGTGRKTQYF
TRBV25-1	few	TRBJ2-7	NA	TGTGCCAGCAGAGGCGGGGCGGGGACTGAGGAGCAGTACTTC	CASRGGAGTEEQYF
TRBV2	NA	TRBJ2-5	TRBD1	TGTGCCAGCAGTGAAAGGGGACAGAGGTGGGAGACCCAGTACTTC	CASSERGQRWETQYF
TRBV28	NA	TRBJ2-5	NA	TGTGCCAGCAGTTCGGCCGCAGTACAAGAGACCCAGTACTTC	CASSSAAVQETQYF
TRBV11-2	NA	TRBJ2-1	NA	TGTGCCAGCAGCTGGGGCCATCCCGGGTACAATGAGCAGTTCTTC	CASSWGHPGYNEQFF
TRBV19	few	TRBJ2-4	NA	TGTGCCAGTAGACAGGATATAGCCAAAAACATTCAGTACTTC	CASRQDIAKNIQYF
TRBV20-1	few	TRBJ1-6	NA	TGCAGTGCTAGAGACTTCCGACAGGCCCCTAATTCACCCCTCCACTTT	CSARDFRQAPNSPLHF
TRBV20-1	few	TRBJ2-5	NA	TGCAGTGCCTTCGACCAGGAGGCCTTGGAGACCCAGTACTTC	CSAFDQEALETQYF
TRBV28	NA	TRBJ2-1	TRBD2	TGTGCCAGCAGTTTAGGGACTAGCGGGAGGGCCCAGAGCTCCTACAATGAGCAGTTCTTC	CASSLGTSGRAQSSYNEQFF
TRBV29-1	many	TRBJ2-1	TRBD2	TGCAGCGTTGAGGCTAGCGGGAGATCCAATGAGCAGTTCTTC	CSVEASGRSNEQFF
TRBV5-1	few	TRBJ2-3	TRBD2	TGCGCCAGCAGCTTGACGGCTAGCGGGAGGAGCACAGATACGCAGTATTTT	CASSLTASGRSTDTQYF
TRBV20-1	few	TRBJ2-2	NA	TGCAGTGCTAGAGATCGGACACCGAACACCGGGGAGCTGTTTTTT	CSARDRTPNTGELFF
TRBV5-1	NA	TRBJ2-7	NA	TGCGCCAGCAGCTTGGGGGGGGATCACTACGAGCAGTACTTC	CASSLGGDHYEQYF
TRBV4-1	few	TRBJ2-7	TRBD2	TGCGCCAGCAGCCAAGGGGGGGGAATCTACGAGCAGTACTTC	CASSQGGGIYEQYF
TRBV7-9	few	TRBJ2-1	NA	TGTGCCAGCAGCTTGGCACAGGGGAGGTCCAATGAGCAGTTCTTC	CASSLAQGRSNEQFF
TRBV6-5	NA	TRBJ2-3	NA	TGTGCCAGCACCGAGAGGCGTCCTAGCACAGATACGCAGTATTTT	CASTERRPSTDTQYF
TRBV18	many	TRBJ2-5	TRBD1	TGTGCCAGCTCACCCAAAGGACAGGGGGACTTTCAAGAGACCCAGTACTTC	CASSPKGQGDFQETQYF
TRBV6-1	NA	TRBJ2-5	TRBD2	TGTGCCAGCAGCCCCGGGACTAGCGGGGTACAAGAGACCCAGTACTTC	CASSPGTSGVQETQYF
TRBV5-1	once	TRBJ2-2	NA	TGCGCCAGCAGCGTGGATCTATCCACCGGGGAGCTGTTTTTT	CASSVDLSTGELFF
TRBV3-1	few	TRBJ2-1	TRBD2	TGTGCCAGCAGCCTCGGGACTAGCGTTACCTACAATGAGCAGTTCTTC	CASSLGTSVTYNEQFF
TRBV3-1	few	TRBJ2-3	TRBD2	TGTGCCAGCAGCCAGCACTTGGCTAGCGGGAGACCAGATACGCAGTATTTT	CASSQHLASGRPDTQYF
TRBV20-1	NA	TRBJ2-1	TRBD2	TGCAGTGCTAGAGGTGGAAGCGGGAGGGAAAATGAGCAGTTCTTC	CSARGGSGRENEQFF